The next 32 T cell receptor beta chains were all read from a single sample in a study of CD8+ T cells in alopecia areata. Extracted RNA was reverse transcribed, and the resulting cDNA served as sequencing template. Using immunoSEQ multiplex PCR, the repertoire was profiled, and TCRdb retains in-frame clones only, with some absent. The repertoire yields approximately 300,000 clones, none seen only once; the top ten contain more than 0.95%. Cell sorting was performed on pooled cutaneous lymph node cells with CD4, CD8alpha, NKG2D, NKG2ACE and other markers. The sequencing input was CD4+ T cells sorted from a lymph node. The receptors stem from a C3H/HeJ mouse with alopecia areata. MHC haplotype here: H2-k.

To note about this clone: Gene names are mouse gene names. The CDR3 extends 4 residues past the end of the read, so its final part is completed from the germline J gene. The genes are TRBV19 and TRBJ1-1; 7 nucleotides match TRBD1. With V trimmed by 3 bases and J by 4 bases, 0 bases remained unmatched. Looked up from germline, CDR1 is FNHDT and CDR2 is SITEND (reference sequence). This CDR3 has 12 residues. The DNA read from the CDR3 is TGTGCCAGCAGTAACAGGGGCACA. Residues: CASSNRGT. The complete CDR3 sequence is CASSNRGTEVFF.

In regard to this clone: Mouse gene names apply. The CDR3 end falls 3 residues outside the read, so it is completed with the germline J gene. The chain employs TRBV19 and TRBJ1-6; 8 nucleotides align to TRBD1. TRBJ1-6 is placed among ORFs of uncertain function. Germline CDR1 FNHDT, CDR2 SITEND (reference sequence). V dropped 4 bases and J dropped 5; count of bases not matched to a gene: 2. This CDR3 region has 14 residues. CDR3 region: CASSQTGDNSPLYF. Partial CDR3 DNA: TGTGCCAGCAGTCAGACAGGGGATAATTCGCCC.

Only a few counts were recorded for this clone. The germline and genes are mouse ones. The read ends 4 residues before the CDR3 terminus; that terminus is restored from the germline J gene. In the same sample, other DNA sequences code for this CDR3. This chain uses TRBV19 with TRBJ2-2; 9 nucleotides align to TRBD1. Germline CDR1 and CDR2: FNHDT and SITEND (reference sequence). The CDR3 is 15 residues long. The ends lost 5 bases at V and 1 base at J; junction bases unmatched: 3. The CDR3 sequence: CASSRDRENTGQLYF. The DNA read from the CDR3 is TGTGCCAGCAGCAGGGACAGGGAAAACACCGGG.

A few counts support this clone. Mouse gene names apply. Read sequence stops 4 residues before the CDR3 end, and the germline J gene provides the missing end. The same CDR3 also results from other DNA sequences found in this sample. The V call is TRBV13-2, the J call TRBJ2-5, with D possibly matching TRBD1 (6 bases). The germline V gene has CDR1 NNHNN and CDR2 SYGAGS (reference sequence). The V and J ends lost 2 bases and 3 bases respectively, with 7 bases between them. CDR3 length equals 13 residues. CDR3 bases read: TGTGCCAGCGGTGAACAGGGTCAAGAC. Protein product: CASGEQGQD. The whole CDR3 protein reads CASGEQGQDTQYF.

Comment on this clone: Here the gene names and germline are mouse. The read ends 4 residues early relative to the CDR3; the germline J gene fills the gap. The rearrangement uses TRBV19 and TRBJ2-7; 10 bases line up with TRBD2. J was trimmed by 2 bases and V by 5 bases; bases with no gene match: 4. This CDR3 is 14 amino acids long. The germline V gene has CDR1 FNHDT and CDR2 SITEND (reference sequence). This chain's CDR3 is CASSRLGGPYEQYF. Partial CDR3 DNA: TGTGCCAGCAGCCGACTGGGGGGCCCCTAT.

This clone was seen repeatedly, ten times or more. Mouse names are used for the genes. The missing CDR3 end, 4 residues past where the read stops, is filled in from the germline J gene. The J gene is TRBJ2-2, the V gene TRBV17, with a tentative D call TRBD1 (6 bases). The CDR3 loop spans 14 amino acids. The ends were cut back, 6 bases at V and 1 base at J, with 9 bases in the middle. Germline V gene sequence: CDR1 MNHDT, CDR2 YYDKIL. The sequenced part of the CDR3 DNA is TGTGCTAGCAGCAGGACAGAAAACACCGGG. Amino acids: CASSRTENTG. The entire CDR3 is CASSRTENTGQLYF.

This clone was recorded a few times. Mouse names are used for the genes. The read finishes 3 residues shy of the CDR3 end, and the germline J gene is used to complete it. V and J are TRBV19 and TRBJ1-6, with 9 positions matching TRBD1. TRBJ1-6 is known as an ORF, though its function is uncertain. V lost 0 bases, J lost 7 bases, and 5 bases stayed unmatched. This CDR3 contains 16 residues. Per the germline V gene, CDR1 is FNHDT and CDR2 is SITEND (reference sequence). CDR3 protein: CASSIDRGRGNSPLYF. The sequenced CDR3 bases are TGTGCCAGCAGTATAGACAGGGGGCGCGGAAATTCGCCC.

Remarks on this clone: The genes are named according to mouse. The read gets to within 4 residues of the CDR3 end, and the germline J gene fills in the rest. Different DNA sequences within this sample yield the same CDR3. The chain is built from TRBV1 and TRBJ2-7; D is perhaps TRBD2 (7 bases). This CDR3 is 14 amino acids long. The germline V and J ends were trimmed by 2 bases and 0 bases, with 8 bases remaining between them. Germline assignment: CDR1 NSQYPW and CDR2 LRSPGD (reference sequence). The CDR3 region is CTCSARGGSYEQYF. The part of the CDR3 DNA that was read is TGCACCTGCAGTGCAAGGGGGGGCTCCTAT. The variable domain in full, completed from reference TRBV1 and TRBJ2-7, reads VTLLEQNPRWRLVPRGQAVNLRCILKNSQYPWMSWYQQDLQKQLQWLFTLRSPGDKEVKSLPGADYLATRVTDTELRLQVANMSQGRTLYCTCSARGGSYEQYFGPGTRLTVL.

In regard to this clone: Genes and germline are mouse. The read terminates 4 residues ahead of where the CDR3 ends, so the germline J gene completes it. This same CDR3 is encoded by further DNA sequences in the sample. V gene TRBV5 combines with J gene TRBJ2-1, with 12 bases aligning to TRBD2. CDR1 LGHNA and CDR2 YNLKQL come from the germline V gene (reference sequence). This CDR3 region has 14 residues. The CDR3 sequence: CASSRTGGGAEQFF. The covered CDR3 bases are TGTGCCAGCAGCCGGACTGGGGGGGGAGCT.

Of note for this clone: Gene names and germline match the mouse. The CDR3 goes on 4 residues after the read ends, and that part is filled in from the germline J gene. The chain has TRBV13-1 and TRBJ2-3; TRBD1 matches 8 bases. This CDR3 has 16 residues. From germline, CDR1 is NSHNY and CDR2 SYGAGN. The V gene end was trimmed by 3 bases and the J gene end by 1 base; junction bases not matched to a gene: 7. The CDR3 loop is CASSAQGATGAETLYF. CDR3 bases read: TGTGCCAGCAGTGCCCAGGGGGCAACCGGTGCAGAA.

As for this clone: Mouse gene names apply. The read finishes 4 residues shy of the CDR3 end, and the germline J gene is used to complete it. Other DNA sequences from this sample encode an identical CDR3 as well. The chain recombines TRBV1 with TRBJ2-1; a weak D match, TRBD1 (6 bases). The CDR3 is 14 amino acids. The germline V and J ends were trimmed by 0 bases and 5 bases, with 8 bases remaining between them. CDR1 and CDR2 (germline): NSQYPW, LRSPGD (reference sequence). The CDR3 loop is CTCSADGTNAEQFF. The part of the CDR3 DNA that was read is TGCACCTGCAGTGCAGATGGGACAAATGCT.

This clone has only a few counts. Any gene name here is a mouse gene name. Coverage ceases 4 residues before the CDR3 finishes, and the germline J gene fills in the end. This chain connects TRBV13-1 to TRBJ2-3, with D possibly being TRBD2 (5 bases). The V gene lost 1 base and the J gene lost 0 bases, with 12 bases spanning the gap. Germline CDR1 is NSHNY and CDR2 is SYGAGN. The CDR3 runs to 16 residues. CDR3 in amino acids: CASSDRGGVSAETLYF. The covered CDR3 bases are TGTGCCAGCAGTGATAGAGGTGGGGTTAGTGCAGAA.

Comment on this clone: The gene names here belong to mouse. Read coverage stops 4 residues before the CDR3 terminus; the germline J gene supplies the remainder. The rearrangement links TRBV19 to TRBJ2-7; TRBD2 matches at 8 bases. The CDR3 extends over 14 amino acids. Germline V CDR1 and CDR2: FNHDT, SITEND (reference sequence). The trim removed 4 bases at V and 0 bases at J, leaving 3 bases unmatched. CDR3 DNA (partial): TGTGCCAGCAGTCGGGACTGGATCTCCTAT. This gives the protein CASSRDWISY. The full CDR3 sequence reads CASSRDWISYEQYF.

This clone was detected only a few times. Mouse names are used for the genes. The CDR3 end lies 4 residues beyond the end of the read and is filled in from the germline J gene. The V and J genes are TRBV13-1 and TRBJ2-5; 11 bases fit TRBD2. Germline CDR1 and CDR2: NSHNY and SYGAGN. J was trimmed by 2 bases and V by 3 bases; bases with no gene match: 5. This CDR3 comprises 16 residues. CDR3 DNA, as far as it was read: TGTGCCAGCAGTGGGCCGGGACTGGGGGTCCAAGAC. This gives the protein CASSGPGLGVQD. The complete CDR3 sequence is CASSGPGLGVQDTQYF.

As for this clone: It may be a read error: a sequence one base away is much more abundant. Gene names are the mouse ones. The CDR3 end falls 4 residues outside the read, so it is completed with the germline J gene. The chain has TRBV13-3 and TRBJ2-5; maybe TRBD2 (5 bases). Trimming pared 2 bases from V and 1 base from J, leaving 5 bases between. This CDR3 has 13 residues. Germline values: CDR1 NNHDY, CDR2 SYVADS. The CDR3 bases that were read are TGTGCCAGCAGTGACTGGGACCAAGAC. This sequence encodes CASSDWDQD. The complete CDR3 sequence is CASSDWDQDTQYF.

This clone was seen ten or more times. The gene symbols are mouse symbols. The missing CDR3 end, 4 residues past where the read stops, is filled in from the germline J gene. The genes are TRBV14 and TRBJ2-1; D uncertain. Germline V gene lookup returns CDR1 SGHDT and CDR2 FRDEAV. CDR3 length: 13 residues. The ends were cut back, 1 base at V and 4 bases at J, with 6 bases in the middle. CDR3: CASSFVKYAEQFF. CDR3 DNA (partial): TGTGCCAGCAGTTTCGTCAAATATGCT.

This clone was seen a few times. Gene names follow the mouse nomenclature. The sequenced fragment ends 4 residues before the CDR3 boundary, so the rest is inferred from the germline J gene. V usage is TRBV14 and J usage is TRBJ2-1; 7 bases map to TRBD1. V was pared by 5 bases and J by 5 bases, with 7 bases of the junction left unmatched. From germline, CDR1 is SGHDT and CDR2 FRDEAV. The CDR3 contains 14 residues. The sequenced part of the CDR3 DNA is TGTGCCAGCAGATCGACAGGGAGGGATGCT. Protein: CASRSTGRDA. The CDR3 in its entirety is CASRSTGRDAEQFF.

This clone turned up a few times. Here the gene names and germline are mouse. The sequence runs out 4 residues before the end of the CDR3; the remainder is reconstructed from the germline J gene. The chain combines TRBV5 with TRBJ1-1; tentative D call: TRBD1 (6 bases). Germline loops: CDR1 LGHNA, CDR2 YNLKQL (reference sequence). This CDR3 spans 14 amino acids. Trimming left V 2 bases short and J 1 base short, with 8 bases between. This CDR3 is CASSQPRGNTEVFF. The CDR3 DNA, read in part, is TGTGCCAGCAGCCAACCCAGGGGGAACACA.

Comments on this clone: Mouse gene names and germline throughout. The CDR3 extends 3 residues past the end of the read, so its final part is completed from the germline J gene. This chain uses TRBV13-3 with TRBJ1-6; 10 bases line up with TRBD1. Being an ORF, TRBJ1-6 has a function that is uncertain. Trimming removed 3 bases from V and 11 bases from J; junction bases left unmatched: 5. Germline V CDR1 and CDR2: NNHDY, SYVADS. The CDR3 loop spans 14 amino acids. Incomplete CDR3 DNA: TGTGCCAGCAGTGCGGGACAGGGGATGACGCCC. Amino acids: CASSAGQGMTP. The entire CDR3 sequence reads CASSAGQGMTPLYF.

This clone has ten or more counts. Each gene name is a mouse one. From the germline J gene comes the end of the CDR3, since the read stops 4 residues before it. The rearrangement joins TRBV17 to TRBJ2-5; 7 positions match TRBD2. The CDR3 totals 13 residues. Germline CDR1 MNHDT, CDR2 YYDKIL. The covered CDR3 bases are TGTGCTAGCAGTACCGGGACTGTAGAC. It yields the protein CASSTGTVD. The whole CDR3 protein is CASSTGTVDTQYF.

Points on this clone: These gene names are mouse names. Read data end 3 residues before the CDR3 end; the end is taken from the germline J gene. The same CDR3 also results from other DNA sequences found in this sample. The V and J genes are TRBV13-1 and TRBJ1-6; no reliable D call. TRBJ1-6 is classed as an ORF, of uncertain function. CDR3 length: 13 amino acids. Germline values: CDR1 NSHNY, CDR2 SYGAGN. Trimming shortened V by 0 bases and J by 7 bases, and 5 bases separated the two germline ends. The CDR3 is CASSDARNSPLYF. The DNA read from the CDR3 is TGTGCCAGCAGTGATGCCAGGAATTCGCCC.

This clone appeared a few times. The germline and genes are mouse ones. From the germline J gene comes the end of the CDR3, since the read stops 3 residues before it. This rearrangement joins TRBV5 to TRBJ1-6; D unclear. TRBJ1-6 belongs to the ORF category, with a function that is uncertain. The V end was cut by 2 bases, the J end by 3 bases, with 8 bases between. CDR1 is LGHNA and CDR2 is YNLKQL in the germline V gene (reference sequence). This CDR3 comprises 15 residues. CDR3 bases read: TGTGCCAGCAGCCAATCAGGCGTCTATAATTCGCCC. Its translation: CASSQSGVYNSP. The whole CDR3 sequence is CASSQSGVYNSPLYF.

In regard to this clone: Germline and genes here are mouse. The read ends 4 residues early relative to the CDR3; the germline J gene fills the gap. The rearrangement joins TRBV5 to TRBJ2-3; TRBD1 is a possible D gene (7 bases). CDR1 and CDR2 (germline): LGHNA, YNLKQL (reference sequence). The CDR3 loop spans 15 amino acids. The V end was cut by 2 bases, the J end by 2 bases, with 11 bases between. The CDR3 DNA, read in part, is TGTGCCAGCAGCCAATTCAGGGGGGATGCAGAA. Its translation: CASSQFRGDAE. The whole CDR3 sequence reads CASSQFRGDAETLYF.

In this sample, this clone turned up a few times. Gene names refer to mouse genes. The read comes to an end 4 residues before the CDR3 does, leaving the germline J gene to fill in the end. This rearrangement joins TRBV5 to TRBJ2-2, with D possibly matching TRBD1 (5 bases). The germline CDR1 and CDR2 sequences are LGHNA and YNLKQL (reference sequence). CDR3 size: 16 residues. The V gene lost 1 base and the J gene lost 0 bases, with 9 bases spanning the gap. The covered CDR3 bases are TGTGCCAGCAGCCAAGCTCAGGGAGCAAACACCGGG. Its protein product is CASSQAQGANTG. From start to end, the CDR3 is CASSQAQGANTGQLYF.

This clone was counted a few times. Here the gene names and germline are mouse. The CDR3 extends 4 residues past the end of the read, so its final part is completed from the germline J gene. The rearrangement links TRBV5 to TRBJ2-3, with 8 bases fitting TRBD2. Per the germline V gene, CDR1 is LGHNA and CDR2 is YNLKQL (reference sequence). The CDR3 runs to 16 residues. Germline trimming cut 0 bases from V and 2 bases from J; bases unmatched to any gene: 4. The CDR3 spells CASSQDWGALAETLYF. CDR3 DNA (partial): TGTGCCAGCAGCCAAGACTGGGGGGCCCTTGCAGAA.

There are a few counts of this clone. Genes and germline come from the mouse. The observed sequence ends 4 residues before the CDR3 terminus, with the missing tail filled in from the germline J gene. The genes are TRBV13-1 and TRBJ2-2, with 8 bases that match TRBD2. CDR1 and CDR2 (germline): NSHNY, SYGAGN. This CDR3 is 16 amino acids long. V dropped 1 base and J dropped 4; count of bases not matched to a gene: 6. The part of the CDR3 DNA that was read is TGTGCCAGCAGTGATTCTGGGGGGCGCGGCACCGGG. Protein product: CASSDSGGRGTG. The whole CDR3 sequence is CASSDSGGRGTGQLYF.

For this clone: Gene names and germline refer to mouse. The CDR3 end lies 4 residues beyond the end of the read and is filled in from the germline J gene. This chain uses TRBV19 with TRBJ2-4, with 9 nucleotides matching TRBD1. Germline V gene sequence: CDR1 FNHDT, CDR2 SITEND (reference sequence). Unmatched junction bases numbered 3, after V lost 1 base and J lost 3 bases. The CDR3 length is 15 residues. CDR3 sequence: CASSITGTGQNTLYF. The DNA read from the CDR3 is TGTGCCAGCAGTATAACCGGGACAGGGCAAAAC.

Turning to this clone: Each gene name is a mouse one. The sequenced fragment ends 4 residues before the CDR3 boundary, so the rest is inferred from the germline J gene. Other DNA sequences in the same sample also yield this CDR3. V is TRBV1 and J is TRBJ2-2, with D perhaps matching TRBD2 (7 bases). Trimming stripped 0 bases from V and 4 bases from J, with 9 bases between. This CDR3 comprises 15 residues. Germline values: CDR1 NSQYPW, CDR2 LRSPGD (reference sequence). CDR3 bases read: TGCACCTGCAGTGCAGAAAGGGGGGGCACCGGG. This gives the protein CTCSAERGGTG. The full CDR3 protein is CTCSAERGGTGQLYF.

In its sample, this clone was seen many times. Mouse gene names apply. The read terminates 4 residues ahead of where the CDR3 ends, so the germline J gene completes it. The chain is built from TRBV1 and TRBJ1-2, with D maybe TRBD1 (6 bases). The ends were cut back, 0 bases at V and 3 bases at J, with 11 bases in the middle. The CDR3 totals 15 residues. The germline gives CDR1 NSQYPW, CDR2 LRSPGD (reference sequence). CDR3 amino acids: CTCSADGGRDSDYTF. CDR3 bases read: TGCACCTGCAGTGCAGATGGGGGGCGCGACTCC.

In its sample, this clone was seen a few times. Genes and germline are mouse. The CDR3 goes on 4 residues after the read ends, and that part is filled in from the germline J gene. The J gene is TRBJ2-1, the V gene TRBV1; TRBD1 aligns across 7 bases. The length of the CDR3 is 15 residues. Germline V lookup: CDR1 NSQYPW, CDR2 LRSPGD (reference sequence). Unmatched junction bases numbered 4, after V lost 3 bases and J lost 2 bases. The CDR3 region is CTCSAPGQDYAEQFF. CDR3 bases read: TGCACCTGCAGTGCCCCCGGACAGGACTATGCT.

This clone was found a few times. Gene labels here are mouse ones. The read ends 4 residues early relative to the CDR3; the germline J gene fills the gap. The chain links TRBV13-1 to TRBJ2-2; D gene uncertain. CDR3 size: 13 residues. Germline V gene sequence: CDR1 NSHNY, CDR2 SYGAGN. Trimming removed 0 bases from V and 5 bases from J, with 5 bases in between. The sequenced CDR3 bases are TGTGCCAGCAGTGATGCGACTACCGGG. Its translation is CASSDATTG. The entire CDR3 protein reads CASSDATTGQLYF.

A word on this clone: Gene names denote mouse genes. The CDR3 end falls 4 residues outside the read, so it is completed with the germline J gene. Additional DNA sequences in this sample encode the identical CDR3. The chain carries TRBV19 and TRBJ2-3; 11 bases agree with TRBD2. The CDR3 has 15 amino acids. In germline, CDR1 is FNHDT, CDR2 SITEND (reference sequence). J lost 0 bases, V lost 5 bases, and 2 bases had no gene match. The CDR3 loop reads CASRRLGGSAETLYF. CDR3 bases read: TGTGCCAGCAGAAGACTGGGGGGGAGTGCAGAA.